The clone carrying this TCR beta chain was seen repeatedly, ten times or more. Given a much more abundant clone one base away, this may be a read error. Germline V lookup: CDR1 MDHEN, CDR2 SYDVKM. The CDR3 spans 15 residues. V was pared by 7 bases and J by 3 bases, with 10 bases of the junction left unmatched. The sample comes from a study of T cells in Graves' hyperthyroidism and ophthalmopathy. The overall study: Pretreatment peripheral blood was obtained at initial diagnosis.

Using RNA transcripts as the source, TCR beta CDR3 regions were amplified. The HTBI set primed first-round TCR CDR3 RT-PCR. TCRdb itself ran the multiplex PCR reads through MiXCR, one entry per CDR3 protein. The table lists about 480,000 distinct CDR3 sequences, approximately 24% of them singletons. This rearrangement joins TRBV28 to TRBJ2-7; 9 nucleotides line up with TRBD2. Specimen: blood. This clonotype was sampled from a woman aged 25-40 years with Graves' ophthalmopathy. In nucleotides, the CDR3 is TGTGCCAGCAATCTTATGCCTAGCGGGGTCTACGAGCAGTACTTC. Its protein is CASNLMPSGVYEQYF.